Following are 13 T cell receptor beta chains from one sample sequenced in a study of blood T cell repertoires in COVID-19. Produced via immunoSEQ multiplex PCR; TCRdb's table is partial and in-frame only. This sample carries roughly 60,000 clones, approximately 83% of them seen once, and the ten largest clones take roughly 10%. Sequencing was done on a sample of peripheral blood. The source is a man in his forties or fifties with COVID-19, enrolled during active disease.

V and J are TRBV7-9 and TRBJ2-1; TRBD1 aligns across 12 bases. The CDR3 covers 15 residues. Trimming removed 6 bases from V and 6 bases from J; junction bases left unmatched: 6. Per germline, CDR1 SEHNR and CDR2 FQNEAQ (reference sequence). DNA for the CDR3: TGTGCCAGCAGTCCCCGGGACAGGGGGCGCAATGAGCAGTTCTTC. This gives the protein CASSPRDRGRNEQFF.

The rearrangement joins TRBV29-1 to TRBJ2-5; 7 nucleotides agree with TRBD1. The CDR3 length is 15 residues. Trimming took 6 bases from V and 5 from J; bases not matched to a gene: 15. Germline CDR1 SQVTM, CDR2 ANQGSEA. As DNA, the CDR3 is TGCAGCGTCGATCCCGATAAACAGGGGCCCGAGACCCAGTACTTC. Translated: CSVDPDKQGPETQYF. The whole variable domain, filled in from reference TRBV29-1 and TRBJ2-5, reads SAVISQKPSRDICQRGTSLTIQCQVDSQVTMMFWYRQQPGQSLTLIATANQGSEATYESGFVIDKFPISRPNLTFSTLTVSNMSPEDSSIYLCSVDPDKQGPETQYFGPGTRLLVL.

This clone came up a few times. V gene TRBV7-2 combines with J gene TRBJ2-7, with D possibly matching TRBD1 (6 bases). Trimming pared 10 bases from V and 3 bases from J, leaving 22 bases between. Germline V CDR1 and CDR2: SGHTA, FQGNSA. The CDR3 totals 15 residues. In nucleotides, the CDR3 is TGTGCCACCCAGGGAGCAGGGACATCGTACTACGAGCAGTACTTC. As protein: CATQGAGTSYYEQYF.

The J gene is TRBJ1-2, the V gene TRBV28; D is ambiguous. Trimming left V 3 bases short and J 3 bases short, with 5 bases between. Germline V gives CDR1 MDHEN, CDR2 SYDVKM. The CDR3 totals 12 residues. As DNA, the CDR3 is TGTGCCAGCAGTTTTAGCCACTATGGCTACACCTTC. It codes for CASSFSHYGYTF.

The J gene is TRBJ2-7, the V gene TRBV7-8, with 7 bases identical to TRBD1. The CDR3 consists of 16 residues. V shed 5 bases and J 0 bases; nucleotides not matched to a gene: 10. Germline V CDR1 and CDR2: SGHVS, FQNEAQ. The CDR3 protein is CASSPGRTGYSYEQYF. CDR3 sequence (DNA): TGTGCCAGCAGCCCTGGGCGGACAGGCTACTCCTACGAGCAGTACTTC.

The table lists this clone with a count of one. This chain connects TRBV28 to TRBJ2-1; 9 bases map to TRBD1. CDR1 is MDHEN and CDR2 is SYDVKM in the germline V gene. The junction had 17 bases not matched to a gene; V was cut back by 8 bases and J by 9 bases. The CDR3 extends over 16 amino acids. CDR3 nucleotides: TGTGCCAGCCACTCCGGGACAGGGCCTCGCGTGGGTGAGCAGTTCTTC. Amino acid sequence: CASHSGTGPRVGEQFF.

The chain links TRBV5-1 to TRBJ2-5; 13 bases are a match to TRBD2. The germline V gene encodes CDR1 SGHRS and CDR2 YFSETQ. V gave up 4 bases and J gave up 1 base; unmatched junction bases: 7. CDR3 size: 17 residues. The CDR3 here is CASSPGLAGPPQETQYF. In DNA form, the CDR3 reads TGCGCCAGCAGCCCGGGACTAGCGGGACCCCCCCAAGAGACCCAGTACTTC. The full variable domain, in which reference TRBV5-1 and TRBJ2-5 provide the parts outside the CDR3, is KAGVTQTPRYLIKTRGQQVTLSCSPISGHRSVSWYQQTPGQGLQFLFEYFSETQRNKGNFPGRFSGRQFSNSRSEMNVSTLELGDSALYLCASSPGLAGPPQETQYFGPGTRLLVL.

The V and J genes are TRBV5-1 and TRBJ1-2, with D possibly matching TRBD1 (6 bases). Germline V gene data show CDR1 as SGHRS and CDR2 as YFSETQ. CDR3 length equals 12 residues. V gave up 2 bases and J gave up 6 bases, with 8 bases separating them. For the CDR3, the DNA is TGCGCCAGCAGCTTACAGGGCGATGGCTACACCTTC. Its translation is CASSLQGDGYTF.

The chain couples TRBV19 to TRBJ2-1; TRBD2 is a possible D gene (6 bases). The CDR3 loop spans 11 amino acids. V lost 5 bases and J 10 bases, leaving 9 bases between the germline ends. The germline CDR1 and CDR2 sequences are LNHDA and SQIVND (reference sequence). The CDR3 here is CASSSLAEQFF. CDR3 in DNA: TGTGCCAGTAGTTCGCTAGCGGAGCAGTTCTTC.

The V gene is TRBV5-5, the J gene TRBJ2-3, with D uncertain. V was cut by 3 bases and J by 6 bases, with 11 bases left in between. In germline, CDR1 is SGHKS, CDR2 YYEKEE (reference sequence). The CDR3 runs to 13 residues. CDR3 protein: CASSSSFRDTQYF. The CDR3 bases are TGTGCCAGCAGCTCCAGCTTCAGGGATACGCAGTATTTT.

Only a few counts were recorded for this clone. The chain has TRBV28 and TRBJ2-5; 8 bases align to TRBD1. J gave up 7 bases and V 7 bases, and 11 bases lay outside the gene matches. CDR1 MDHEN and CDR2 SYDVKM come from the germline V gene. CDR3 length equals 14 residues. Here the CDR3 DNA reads TGTGCCAGCACCCTGACAGGGGCCGGCGGGACCCAGTACTTC. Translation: CASTLTGAGGTQYF. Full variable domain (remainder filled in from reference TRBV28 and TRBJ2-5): DVKVTQSSRYLVKRTGEKVFLECVQDMDHENMFWYRQDPGLGLRLIYFSYDVKMKEKGDIPEGYSVSREKKERFSLILESASTNQTSMYLCASTLTGAGGTQYFGPGTRLLVL.

The CDR3 DNA is TGCGCCAGCAGCCAAAACGACCTAAGGGGTGGTTACGAGCAGTACTTC. Amino acid sequence: CASSQNDLRGGYEQYF. The chain links TRBV4-1 to TRBJ2-7; the D gene is possibly TRBD1 (5 bases). CDR3 length: 16 residues. Between the trimmed V and J ends, which lost 2 bases and 4 bases, there was a span of 18 bases. The germline V gene has CDR1 MGHRA and CDR2 YSYEKL.

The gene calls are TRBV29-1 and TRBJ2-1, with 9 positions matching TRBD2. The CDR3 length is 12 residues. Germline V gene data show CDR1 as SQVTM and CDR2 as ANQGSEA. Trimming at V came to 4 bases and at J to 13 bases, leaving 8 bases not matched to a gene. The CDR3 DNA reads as TGCAGCGTTGGAGAGTTTAGCGGGGGACAGTTCTTC. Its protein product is CSVGEFSGGQFF.